The clone carrying this TCR beta chain was counted between two and nine times. The target antigen is unknown. The data belong to a study of T cells in Graves' hyperthyroidism and ophthalmopathy. Points from the study as a whole: Stable hyperthyroidism was separated from ophthalmopathy by a model based on 13 V-J features.

The hyperthyroidism patients had all been newly diagnosed, and their disease duration was under 2 months. Their ages ranged from 18 to 65 years. CDR1 is PRHDT, CDR2 FYEKMQ, per germline (reference sequence). V gave up 3 bases and J gave up 1 base, with 15 bases separating them. There are 16 residues in the CDR3. Regions amplified from RNA transcripts were the TCR beta CDR3 regions. Initially, a first-round RT-PCR of the TCR CDR3 employed the HTBI primer set. TCRdb used MiXCR to reprocess the multiplex PCR reads, holding one entry per CDR3 protein. The table has 690,000 or so distinct CDR3 sequences, approximately 19% seen once.

This receptor was obtained from a woman aged 50 to 65 with Graves' hyperthyroidism that later progressed to Graves' ophthalmopathy. Sequenced input: blood. The chain has TRBV13 and TRBJ2-5, with D tentatively TRBD1 or TRBD2 (6 bases each). The CDR3 coding sequence is TGTGCCAGCAGCTTGGGGACAAGCGGGCTCCAAGAGACCCAGTACTTC. Translation gives CASSLGTSGLQETQYF.